The next 31 T cell receptor beta chains were all read from a single sample in a study of OX40 agonist ivuxolimab in advanced cancers. The method was immunoSEQ multiplex PCR; TCRdb's version includes in-frame clones alone and lacks a portion of them. The table records more than 65,000 clones, 80% to 90% of them present only once. Sequenced material: CD4+ or CD8+ T cells sorted from blood, taken in a trial of the OX40 agonist ivuxolimab. All receptors come from an adult with an advanced solid tumor such as melanoma, head and neck, liver or kidney cancer.

This chain connects TRBV19 to TRBJ2-3; perhaps D is TRBD1 or TRBD2 (6 bases each). Per germline, CDR1 LNHDA and CDR2 SQIVND (reference sequence). CDR3 length equals 14 residues. V lost 5 bases and J 3 bases, leaving 12 bases between the germline ends. In DNA, the CDR3 is TGTGCCAGTAGTTCACAGGGAGGTACAGATACGCAGTATTTT. Translation gives CASSSQGGTDTQYF. The whole variable domain, filled in from reference TRBV19 and TRBJ2-3, reads DGGITQSPKYLFRKEGQNVTLSCEQNLNHDAMYWYRQDPGQGLRLIYYSQIVNDFQKGDIAEGYSVSREKKESFPLTVTSAQKNPTAFYLCASSSQGGTDTQYFGPGTRLTVL.

This clone was observed a single time. V gene TRBV10-2 combines with J gene TRBJ1-1, with 8 bases matching TRBD1. Losses at the gene ends were 5 bases for V and 1 base for J; bases not matched to a gene: 6. There are 15 residues in the CDR3. CDR1 and CDR2 (germline): WSHSY, SAAADI. The CDR3 loop is CASSRRQGSNTEAFF. The DNA for the CDR3 is TGCGCCAGCAGTCGCCGACAGGGGTCGAACACTGAAGCTTTCTTT.

This CDR3 reads CASRLGTGGNTEAFF. The CDR3 DNA follows: TGTGCCAGCAGGCTAGGGACAGGGGGGAACACTGAAGCTTTCTTT. The rearrangement uses TRBV14 and TRBJ1-1; 11 positions match TRBD1. The CDR3 is made up of 15 amino acids. The ends lost 6 bases at V and 1 base at J; junction bases unmatched: 4. Germline V CDR1 and CDR2: SGHDN, FVKESK.

Here the CDR3 reads CASSQQGNTEAFF. CDR3 bases: TGTGCCAGCAGTCAACAGGGGAACACTGAAGCTTTCTTT. This sequence joins TRBV2 and TRBJ1-1; D perhaps matches TRBD1 (6 bases). Germline CDR1 and CDR2: SNHLY and FYNNEI. There are 13 residues in the CDR3. Trimming left V 5 bases short and J 1 base short, with 8 bases between. Filled out from reference TRBV2 and TRBJ1-1, the complete variable domain reads EPEVTQTPSHQVTQMGQEVILRCVPISNHLYFYWYRQILGQKVEFLVSFYNNEISEKSEIFDDQFSVERPDGSNFTLKIRSTKLEDSAMYFCASSQQGNTEAFFGQGTRLTVV.

By sample fraction, this clone is medium-sized. The chain employs TRBV10-1 and TRBJ1-3; the D gene is possibly TRBD1 (6 bases). CDR3 length: 16 amino acids. Per the germline V gene, CDR1 is WNHNN and CDR2 is SYGVQD (reference sequence). V was trimmed by 6 bases and J by 0 bases, leaving 15 bases between them. This CDR3 reads CASSPGTWNSGNTIYF. CDR3 nucleotides: TGCGCCAGCAGCCCCGGGACATGGAACTCTGGAAACACCATATATTTT.

The V and J genes are TRBV10-2 and TRBJ2-5, with D maybe TRBD1 (5 bases). Trimming removed 3 bases from V and 4 bases from J, with 6 bases in between. This CDR3 comprises 12 residues. Germline loops: CDR1 WSHSY, CDR2 SAAADI. CDR3 in amino acids: CASSDGAETQYF. CDR3 DNA sequence: TGCGCCAGCAGTGATGGGGCAGAGACCCAGTACTTC.

The chain recombines TRBV6-1 with TRBJ1-5; 8 bases align to TRBD1. The CDR3 has 15 amino acids. Losses at the gene ends were 6 bases for V and 1 base for J; bases not matched to a gene: 5. CDR1 and CDR2 from the germline V gene are MNHNS and SASEGT. The DNA for the CDR3 is TGTGCCAGCAGGATGGACAGGGCGAGCAATCAGCCCCAGCATTTT. Its protein product is CASRMDRASNQPQHF.

The chain has TRBV6-1 and TRBJ2-2; the match to TRBD2 covers 7 bases. V lost 8 bases, J lost 0 bases, and 3 bases stayed unmatched. The CDR3 has 14 residues. Germline values: CDR1 MNHNS, CDR2 SASEGT. The CDR3 nucleotides read TGTGCCAGCCGTGGGGGGGCGAACACCGGGGAGCTGTTTTTT. This translates into CASRGGANTGELFF.

The chain recombines TRBV29-1 with TRBJ1-1; 10 bases align to TRBD1. The CDR3 extends over 16 amino acids. Germline CDR1 is SQVTM and CDR2 is ANQGSEA. V dropped 7 bases and J dropped 1; count of bases not matched to a gene: 12. As DNA, the CDR3 is TGCAGCGGGGCTGGGGACAGGGGTCAGGGGAACACTGAAGCTTTCTTT. Its translation: CSGAGDRGQGNTEAFF. Full variable domain (missing parts from reference TRBV29-1 and TRBJ1-1): SAVISQKPSRDICQRGTSLTIQCQVDSQVTMMFWYRQQPGQSLTLIATANQGSEATYESGFVIDKFPISRPNLTFSTLTVSNMSPEDSSIYLCSGAGDRGQGNTEAFFGQGTRLTVV.

The chain combines TRBV30 with TRBJ2-1, with 12 nucleotides matching TRBD2. The trim removed 4 bases at V and 7 bases at J, leaving 8 bases unmatched. This CDR3 comprises 15 residues. The V gene's germline CDR1 is GTSNPN and CDR2 SVGIG (reference sequence). The CDR3 DNA reads TGTGCCTGGACCCTAGCGGGGGGGCTCTCAAATGAGCAGTTCTTC. This sequence encodes CAWTLAGGLSNEQFF.

The gene calls are TRBV6-4 and TRBJ1-6; no clear D gene. V was shortened by 2 bases and J by 9 bases, with 8 bases between the two germline ends. Germline CDR1 is MRHNA and CDR2 is SNTAGT. CDR3 length: 13 residues. CDR3 coding DNA: TGTGCCAGCAGTGACACCACCGGTTCACCCCTCCACTTT. Translated, it gives CASSDTTGSPLHF.

The chain carries TRBV10-3 and TRBJ2-3; D unresolved. CDR1 is ENHRY, CDR2 SYGVKD, per germline. The length of the CDR3 is 15 residues. V was pared by 0 bases and J by 1 base, with 8 bases between. CDR3 nucleotides: TGTGCCATCAGTGAGTCCCTGGGTGGCACAGATACGCAGTATTTT. Amino acids: CAISESLGGTDTQYF.

The chain recombines TRBV5-1 with TRBJ1-1; D unclear. CDR3 length equals 14 residues. The germline V gene has CDR1 SGHRS and CDR2 YFSETQ. V lost 0 bases and J lost 4, with 10 bases in between. CDR3 sequence: CASSLDLWGTEAFF. DNA for the CDR3: TGCGCCAGCAGCTTGGACCTTTGGGGCACTGAAGCTTTCTTT.

The genes are TRBV6-5 and TRBJ2-5, with a weak D call TRBD1 (5 bases). The CDR3 sequence is 13 residues long. Trimming took off 5 bases at V and 3 bases at J, with 10 bases between the two ends. Germline values: CDR1 MNHEY, CDR2 SVGAGI. CDR3 protein: CASSRDREETQYF. For the CDR3, the DNA is TGTGCCAGCAGTCGAGACAGAGAAGAGACCCAGTACTTC.

The chain combines TRBV21-1 with TRBJ1-5; the listed D gene, TRBD1, was not tested against the DNA. TRBV21-1 is described as a pseudogene. The CDR3 has 15 residues. The CDR3 bases are TGTGCCAGCAGACAGGCGGACAGCGGTAATCAGCCCCAGCATTTT. It is translated as CASRQADSGNQPQHF.

The rearrangement joins TRBV10-3 to TRBJ1-2; D is unclear. CDR1 is ENHRY and CDR2 is SYGVKD in the germline V gene. V was pared by 7 bases and J by 4 bases, with 10 bases between. This CDR3 has 12 residues. The CDR3 here is CAINGGRYGYTF. Written as DNA, the CDR3 is TGTGCCATCAATGGAGGACGCTATGGCTACACCTTC.

A few counts support this clone. V gene TRBV29-1 combines with J gene TRBJ1-2; 9 bases are shared with TRBD1. This CDR3 has 12 residues. Losses at the gene ends were 6 bases for V and 5 bases for J; bases not matched to a gene: 4. The germline V gene encodes CDR1 SQVTM and CDR2 ANQGSEA. The CDR3 region is CSVQGARYGYTF. The CDR3 coding sequence is TGCAGCGTACAGGGGGCGAGGTATGGCTACACCTTC.

This chain links TRBV14 with TRBJ2-3; D remains ambiguous. Germline V gives CDR1 SGHDN, CDR2 FVKESK. V lost 2 bases and J lost 7, with 7 bases in between. The CDR3 is 12 amino acids. The CDR3 DNA follows: TGTGCCAGCAGCCAAAGCAGGAATACGCAGTATTTT. Amino acids: CASSQSRNTQYF.

CDR3 nucleotides: TGTGCCAGCAGCGTAGTGGGACAGGGCATAGGAGAGCAGTACTTC. This encodes CASSVVGQGIGEQYF. The chain combines TRBV9 with TRBJ2-7; TRBD1 matches 9 bases. The J segment lost 7 bases and the V segment lost 0 bases, leaving 8 bases of the junction unmatched. The germline V gene encodes CDR1 SGDLS and CDR2 YYNGEE. The CDR3 sequence is 15 residues long.

The chain has TRBV6-5 and TRBJ1-1, with TRBD1 matching over 10 bases. Germline V CDR1 and CDR2: MNHEY, SVGAGI. This CDR3 contains 16 residues. The ends lost 4 bases at V and 6 bases at J; junction bases unmatched: 11. CDR3 coding DNA: TGTGCCAGCAGTTTAACCGGGACAGGGGTCTTTGCTGAAGCTTTCTTT. Translation gives CASSLTGTGVFAEAFF.

This clone has just a few counts. The genes are TRBV4-3 and TRBJ1-2; the D is unclear. V was pared by 0 bases and J by 5 bases, with 19 bases between. The CDR3 is 17 residues long. Germline values: CDR1 LGHNA, CDR2 YSLEER. The CDR3 DNA reads TGCGCCAGCAGCCAAGATCCCTCCTGGGCAGGAAGGTATGGCTACACCTTC. This gives the protein CASSQDPSWAGRYGYTF.

This chain uses TRBV29-1 with TRBJ1-5; D perhaps matches TRBD1 (6 bases). V lost 8 bases, J lost 6 bases, and 20 bases lay in between. This CDR3 comprises 14 residues. Germline V gene sequence: CDR1 SQVTM, CDR2 ANQGSEA. CDR3 sequence (DNA): TGCAGCCCCGGCCGGGACACCCATATTCAGCCCCAGCATTTT. It codes for CSPGRDTHIQPQHF.

This clone has just one count. The chain couples TRBV6-5 to TRBJ1-2; D gene ambiguous. Germline V gene sequence: CDR1 MNHEY, CDR2 SVGAGI. This CDR3 has 13 residues. Trimming cost V 5 bases and J 7 bases, with 14 bases left between them. The CDR3 is CASSRRGTGGYTF. The DNA of the CDR3 is TGTGCCAGCAGTCGTCGTGGCACGGGTGGCTACACCTTC.

The chain couples TRBV7-2 to TRBJ2-2; D uncertain. Trimming took 8 bases from V and 7 from J, leaving 8 bases between them. Germline V gives CDR1 SGHTA, CDR2 FQGNSA. The CDR3 length is 11 residues. The CDR3 nucleotides read TGTGCCAGCGGACGTTACGGGGAGCTGTTTTTT. This sequence encodes CASGRYGELFF.

The gene calls are TRBV5-1 and TRBJ2-5, with D possibly being TRBD2 (6 bases). The V end lost 1 base, the J end lost 5 bases, and 12 bases lay between the germline ends. The CDR3 contains 14 residues. Germline CDR1 is SGHRS and CDR2 is YFSETQ. CDR3 sequence: CASSLFGGVETQYF. CDR3 coding DNA: TGCGCCAGCAGCTTGTTCGGCGGGGTGGAGACCCAGTACTTC.

The V gene is TRBV5-1, the J gene TRBJ2-1, with a weak D call TRBD2 (6 bases). V was shortened by 6 bases and J by 2 bases, with 21 bases between the two germline ends. This CDR3 contains 17 residues. Germline V gene data show CDR1 as SGHRS and CDR2 as YFSETQ. The CDR3, as DNA: TGCGCCAGCACCCCTGAAACGGGACTTTTTACCTACAATGAGCAGTTCTTC. Translating gives CASTPETGLFTYNEQFF.

The chain couples TRBV7-2 to TRBJ2-5; the D call may be TRBD1 or TRBD2 (5 bases each). Trimming removed 6 bases at V and 2 bases at J, with 16 bases between. Germline CDR1 SGHTA, CDR2 FQGNSA. The CDR3 spans 15 residues. CDR3 DNA sequence: TGTGCCAGCAGGCGTGACCCGGGACGACAAGAGACCCAGTACTTC. It specifies CASRRDPGRQETQYF. The complete variable domain, with remaining parts taken from reference TRBV7-2 and TRBJ2-5, reads GAGVSQSPSNKVTEKGKDVELRCDPISGHTALYWYRQSLGQGLEFLIYFQGNSAPDKSGLPSDRFSAERTGGSVSTLTIQRTQQEDSAVYLCASRRDPGRQETQYFGPGTRLLVL.

The V and J genes are TRBV7-2 and TRBJ2-2, with D hard to call. The V end was cut by 5 bases, the J end by 7 bases, with 11 bases between. The CDR3 totals 13 residues. Per the germline V gene, CDR1 is SGHTA and CDR2 is FQGNSA. This chain's CDR3 is CASSVGSGGELFF. The CDR3, as DNA: TGTGCCAGCAGCGTAGGGTCGGGCGGGGAGCTGTTTTTT.

The chain recombines TRBV7-9 with TRBJ2-7; D is unclear. The CDR3 covers 12 residues. V lost 5 bases and J 6 bases, leaving 11 bases between the germline ends. Germline loops: CDR1 SEHNR, CDR2 FQNEAQ (reference sequence). For the CDR3, the DNA is TGTGCCAGCAGCCCCCCCTTCAGCGAGCAGTACTTC. This gives the protein CASSPPFSEQYF.

The chain links TRBV5-1 to TRBJ1-3; D call uncertain. V lost 7 bases to trimming and J lost 0 bases, with 17 bases between them. Germline loops: CDR1 SGHRS, CDR2 YFSETQ. The CDR3 consists of 16 residues. The CDR3 DNA is TGCGCCAGCGGTTTCGACTTCGGGAGCTCTGGAAACACCATATATTTT. Residues: CASGFDFGSSGNTIYF. The full variable domain, in which reference TRBV5-1 and TRBJ1-3 provide the parts outside the CDR3, is KAGVTQTPRYLIKTRGQQVTLSCSPISGHRSVSWYQQTPGQGLQFLFEYFSETQRNKGNFPGRFSGRQFSNSRSEMNVSTLELGDSALYLCASGFDFGSSGNTIYFGEGSWLTVV.

The chain couples TRBV6-6 to TRBJ1-2; 9 nucleotides align to TRBD1. The germline V gene encodes CDR1 MNHNY and CDR2 SVGAGI (reference sequence). J gave up 7 bases and V 6 bases, and 9 bases lay outside the gene matches. The CDR3 runs 14 residues. In nucleotides, the CDR3 is TGTGCCAGCAGCAGTGACAGGGGGTTGGGTGGCTACACCTTC. Its protein is CASSSDRGLGGYTF.